The 29 T cell receptor beta chains in this list originate from one sample, sequenced in a study of Graves' ophthalmopathy and Graves' hyperthyroidism. Investigators amplified TCR beta CDR3 regions from RNA transcripts. The first round was an RT-PCR with HTBI primers, and the second round was a multiplex PCR. TCRdb ran MiXCR on the multiplex PCR reads and lists one entry per CDR3 protein. The sample records over 450,000 distinct CDR3 sequences, 13% to 15% being singletons. Sequencing input: blood. Receptor source: a woman in her thirties with Graves' ophthalmopathy.

This clonotype was counted at least ten times. The chain couples TRBV7-9 to TRBJ1-1; D unclear. V was cut by 3 bases and J by 6 bases, with 11 bases left in between. The germline gives CDR1 SEHNR, CDR2 FQNEAQ (reference sequence). The CDR3 loop spans 13 amino acids. The CDR3 DNA follows: TGTGCCAGCAGCTTGAGTCAGGAGTCTGAAGCTTTCTTT. Residues: CASSLSQESEAFF.

The sample holds many counts of this clonotype. The chain carries TRBV11-2 and TRBJ2-7, with a weak D call TRBD1 (5 bases). The CDR3 covers 15 residues. Germline V CDR1 and CDR2: SGHAT, FQNNGV. Trimming cost V 4 bases and J 1 base, with 14 bases left between them. In DNA form, the CDR3 reads TGTGCCAGCAGCTATACAGGCCAAGGATCCTACGAGCAGTACTTC. This codes for CASSYTGQGSYEQYF.

This clonotype was recorded at least ten times. The chain uses TRBV12-3 or TRBV12-4 and TRBJ1-1, with a weak D call TRBD1 (6 bases). CDR3 length: 15 residues. V was trimmed by 6 bases and J by 1 base, leaving 15 bases between them. CDR3 nucleotides: TGTGCCAGCAGCCCACTCCCGACAGGGAACACTGAAGCTTTCTTT. Translation: CASSPLPTGNTEAFF.

In this sample, this clonotype turned up many times. The chain joins TRBV2 to TRBJ2-5, with 8 bases lining up with TRBD2. The CDR3 consists of 18 residues. V dropped 0 bases and J dropped 10; count of bases not matched to a gene: 19. Germline V CDR1 and CDR2: SNHLY, FYNNEI. As DNA, the CDR3 is TGTGCCAGCAGTGAAGCGCTTGCTGGCGGGGGGCCCCTTGAAGTCCAGTACTTC. Translating it yields CASSEALAGGGPLEVQYF.

This clonotype was found many times. The gene calls are TRBV4-1 and TRBJ1-6, with D tentatively TRBD1 (5 bases). Germline CDR1 reads MGHRA; CDR2 reads YSYEKL. The CDR3 spans 17 residues. V lost 2 bases and J 8 bases, leaving 19 bases between the germline ends. The CDR3 DNA reads TGCGCCAGCAGCCAATGGGCTCTTGGGGGAAGGGATTCACCCCTCCACTTT. Its protein is CASSQWALGGRDSPLHF.

This clonotype was recorded a few times. The J gene is TRBJ1-5, the V gene TRBV30, with D maybe TRBD1 (5 bases). The CDR3 is made up of 16 amino acids. The germline CDR1 and CDR2 sequences are GTSNPN and SVGIG (reference sequence). V was cut by 1 base and J by 7 bases, with 20 bases left in between. This CDR3 is CAWSGFGVPGVQPQHF. CDR3 nucleotide sequence: TGTGCCTGGAGTGGATTTGGGGTCCCGGGGGTGCAGCCCCAGCATTTT.

This clonotype has a handful of counts. The chain recombines TRBV11-2 with TRBJ2-2; no definite D call. V lost 3 bases and J 6 bases, leaving 5 bases between the germline ends. This CDR3 is 12 amino acids long. Per the germline V gene, CDR1 is SGHAT and CDR2 is FQNNGV. The CDR3 nucleotides are TGTGCCAGCAGCTTCGAGGCCGGGGAGCTGTTTTTT. Protein sequence: CASSFEAGELFF.

V usage is TRBV27 and J usage is TRBJ2-5; D tentatively reads TRBD1 or TRBD2 (5 bases each). CDR1 is MNHEY, CDR2 SMNVEV, per germline (reference sequence). The V gene lost 5 bases and the J gene lost 1 base, with 11 bases spanning the gap. The CDR3 consists of 14 residues. The CDR3 bases are TGTGCCAGCAGTGGTGCCGGGACCCAAGAGACCCAGTACTTC. It is translated as CASSGAGTQETQYF.

This clonotype was observed many times. This chain joins TRBV28 and TRBJ2-6, with D tentatively TRBD1 (6 bases). The CDR3 consists of 15 residues. Trimming shortened V by 5 bases and J by 2 bases, and 10 bases separated the two germline ends. The germline gives CDR1 MDHEN, CDR2 SYDVKM. As DNA, the CDR3 is TGTGCCAGCAGTAGGTACAGGGCTGGGGCCAACGTCCTGACTTTC. Translation gives CASSRYRAGANVLTF.

V usage is TRBV4-2 and J usage is TRBJ1-2; D may be TRBD1 (5 bases). Trimming took 3 bases from V and 7 from J, leaving 12 bases between them. Looked up from germline, CDR1 is LGHNA and CDR2 is YNFKEQ. The CDR3 has 13 residues. The CDR3 DNA reads TGTGCCAGCAGCCACCAGGGTGCGGGTGGCTACACCTTC. Protein: CASSHQGAGGYTF.

The V and J genes are TRBV4-1 and TRBJ2-4; TRBD2 is a possible D gene (6 bases). Looked up from germline, CDR1 is MGHRA and CDR2 is YSYEKL. There are 16 residues in the CDR3. The V end lost 0 bases, the J end lost 1 base, and 10 bases lay between the germline ends. CDR3 amino acids: CASSQETGVAKNIQYF. DNA for the CDR3: TGCGCCAGCAGCCAAGAGACGGGGGTGGCCAAAAACATTCAGTACTTC.

J is TRBJ2-5 and V is TRBV6-2 or TRBV6-3; D gene unclear. CDR1 MNHEY and CDR2 SVGEGT come from the germline V gene. Trimming took off 2 bases at V and 2 bases at J, with 6 bases between the two ends. The CDR3 is made up of 13 amino acids. CDR3 sequence: CASSYGLQETQYF. The CDR3 nucleotides read TGTGCCAGCAGTTACGGGCTACAAGAGACCCAGTACTTC.

In its sample, this clonotype was seen many times. This sequence joins TRBV2 and TRBJ2-7; TRBD1 might be the D (6 bases). Germline V gene data show CDR1 as SNHLY and CDR2 as FYNNEI. Trimming cost V 4 bases and J 5 bases, with 12 bases left between them. The CDR3 loop spans 13 amino acids. For the CDR3, the DNA is TGTGCCAGCAGTGGAGACAGGACCCACGAGCAGTACTTC. This encodes CASSGDRTHEQYF.

In the case of this clonotype: A single base separates this from a much larger clone, so it may be a read error. J is TRBJ1-5 and V is TRBV2; D is possibly TRBD1 (6 bases). The CDR3 consists of 14 residues. Per the germline V gene, CDR1 is SNHLY and CDR2 is FYNNEI. The CDR3 loop is CTSNRGRTGQPQHF. CDR3 in DNA: TGTACCAGCAATCGGGGGCGGACGGGGCAGCCCCAGCATTTT. The whole variable domain, filled in from reference TRBV2 and TRBJ1-5, reads EPEVTQTPSHQVTQMGQEVILRCVPISNHLYFYWYRQILGQKVEFLVSFYNNEISEKSEIFDDQFSVERPDGSNFTLKIRSTKLEDSAMYFCTSNRGRTGQPQHFGDGTRLSIL.

This clonotype was counted ten times or more. This chain connects TRBV12-3 or TRBV12-4 to TRBJ1-6, with 7 bases identical to TRBD1. The CDR3 has 16 amino acids. Losses at the gene ends were 1 base for V and 3 bases for J; bases not matched to a gene: 3. CDR3 sequence: CASSLGTGHYNSPLHF. The DNA for the CDR3 is TGTGCCAGCAGTTTAGGGACAGGTCACTATAATTCACCCCTCCACTTT.

This clonotype appeared many times. J is TRBJ2-7 and V is TRBV30; 11 bases map to TRBD2. Per the germline V gene, CDR1 is GTSNPN and CDR2 is SVGIG (reference sequence). The CDR3 consists of 15 residues. V shed 2 bases, J shed 7 bases, and the junction held 10 bases outside the gene matches. The CDR3 DNA is TGTGCCTGGAGTTTAATAGCGGGAGGGCCCTGGGAGCAGTACTTC. Translated, it gives CAWSLIAGGPWEQYF.

This clonotype occurred many times. V is TRBV20-1 and J is TRBJ2-5; a weak D match, TRBD1 (6 bases). The ends were cut back, 2 bases at V and 5 bases at J, with 15 bases in the middle. From germline, CDR1 is DFQATT and CDR2 SNEGSKA (reference sequence). This CDR3 is built from 14 residues. CDR3 in DNA: TGCAGTGCTAGACCCCCGACAGGTGTGGAGACCCAGTACTTC. Translated, it gives CSARPPTGVETQYF.

This clonotype appeared many times. V and J are TRBV2 and TRBJ2-7; D call uncertain. Trimming took off 6 bases at V and 3 bases at J, with 9 bases between the two ends. The CDR3 runs to 12 residues. The V gene's germline CDR1 is SNHLY and CDR2 FYNNEI. The CDR3 sequence is CASRTWGYEQYF. Written as DNA, the CDR3 is TGTGCCAGCAGGACGTGGGGCTACGAGCAGTACTTC.

This clonotype was detected ten times or more. The chain employs TRBV11-2 and TRBJ2-2; TRBD2 aligns across 8 bases. V lost 8 bases, J lost 6 bases, and 14 bases stayed unmatched. This CDR3 is 16 amino acids long. The V gene's germline CDR1 is SGHAT and CDR2 FQNNGV. The CDR3 here is CASSSLSGGLSGELFF. CDR3 coding DNA: TGTGCCAGCTCCTCGTTAAGCGGGGGCCTTTCCGGGGAGCTGTTTTTT. The entire variable domain, with the rest obtained from reference TRBV11-2 and TRBJ2-2, is as follows: EAGVAQSPRYKIIEKRQSVAFWCNPISGHATLYWYQQILGQGPKLLIQFQNNGVVDDSQLPKDRFSAERLKGVDSTLKIQPAKLEDSAVYLCASSSLSGGLSGELFFGEGSRLTVL.

A note on this clonotype: A much larger clone lies one base from this, so it may be a read error. Since the CDR3 does not end with the conserved phenylalanine or tryptophan, this likely comes from a read error. The chain uses TRBV12-3 or TRBV12-4 and TRBJ1-1, with TRBD1 as a possible D gene (5 bases). Deletions cut 9 bases from V and 6 bases from J, with 17 bases between. This CDR3 contains 13 residues. As DNA, the CDR3 is TGTGCCAGTTGGGAGCGGGGCCCGGCTGAAGCTTTCTAT. It encodes CASWERGPAEAFY.

Ten or more counts support this clonotype. This rearrangement joins TRBV11-2 to TRBJ2-5, with D tentatively TRBD1 (6 bases). The CDR3 is made up of 15 amino acids. Trimming removed 4 bases at V and 1 base at J, with 13 bases between. Germline lookup yields CDR1 SGHAT and CDR2 FQNNGV. CDR3 sequence reads: CASSSYRVGQETQYF. The CDR3 coding sequence is TGTGCCAGCAGCTCCTACAGGGTCGGCCAAGAGACCCAGTACTTC.

This clonotype was observed many times. This chain connects TRBV10-3 to TRBJ1-5; D not certain. The germline gives CDR1 ENHRY, CDR2 SYGVKD. V dropped 6 bases and J dropped 0 bases, with 9 bases sitting between them. The CDR3 covers 14 residues. CDR3 residues: CAIRDQYSNQPQHF. The DNA of the CDR3 is TGTGCCATCAGGGACCAGTATAGCAATCAGCCCCAGCATTTT.

Details on this clonotype: Its ends do not fully match the called genes, so a read error is possible. This chain connects TRBV6-1 to TRBJ2-5; no reliable D call. Per germline, CDR1 MNHNS and CDR2 SASEGT. The CDR3 is 13 residues long. CDR3 amino acids: CASGKTILETRYF. CDR3 coding DNA: TGTGCCAGCGGAAAAACAATTTTAGAGACCCGGTACTTC.

The DNA for the CDR3 is TGTGCCAGCAGCCAAGATTTGGGCAGGGGGTACGAGCAGTACTTC. Translating it yields CASSQDLGRGYEQYF. The V call is TRBV4-2, the J call TRBJ2-7; the match to TRBD1 covers 7 bases. The V gene end was trimmed by 0 bases and the J gene end by 4 bases; junction bases not matched to a gene: 6. The CDR3 contains 15 residues. Germline CDR1 and CDR2: LGHNA and YNFKEQ.

At least ten counts were recorded for this clonotype. At one boundary the junction diverges from the germline segment, which might be a read error. The rearrangement joins TRBV6-5 to TRBJ1-2; no clear D. Germline V lookup: CDR1 MNHEY, CDR2 SVGAGI. There are 10 residues in the CDR3. The CDR3 is CASSYEWYAF. Written as DNA, the CDR3 is TGTGCCAGCAGTTACGAATGGTACGCCTTC.

This clonotype has ten or more counts. This CDR3 is CASSFGRQGLSPLHF. The CDR3, as DNA: TGTGCCAGCAGCTTTGGGCGGCAGGGGCTCTCACCCCTCCACTTT. This chain uses TRBV11-2 with TRBJ1-6; tentatively, D is TRBD1 (6 bases). Trimming removed 3 bases from V and 10 bases from J, with 16 bases in between. CDR3 size: 15 residues. The germline CDR1 and CDR2 sequences are SGHAT and FQNNGV.

Ten or more counts support this clonotype. The chain combines TRBV12-3 or TRBV12-4 with TRBJ1-5; D is ambiguous. The CDR3 totals 15 residues. Trimming shortened V by 1 base and J by 5 bases, and 12 bases separated the two germline ends. The CDR3 loop reads CASSLVWRPDQPQHF. CDR3 sequence (DNA): TGTGCCAGCAGTTTAGTTTGGCGGCCCGATCAGCCCCAGCATTTT.

This rearrangement joins TRBV12-3 or TRBV12-4 to TRBJ1-1; D is uncertain. This CDR3 has 16 amino acids. With 2 bases removed from V and 1 base from J, the gap between germline ends came to 14 bases. This CDR3 is CASSLNVGITNTEAFF. CDR3 DNA sequence: TGTGCCAGCAGTTTAAATGTGGGCATCACGAACACTGAAGCTTTCTTT.

Comment on this clonotype: A read error may be the cause here, since a much bigger clone is one base away. The V and J genes are TRBV12-3 or TRBV12-4 and TRBJ1-2, with 8 positions matching TRBD1. This CDR3 region has 15 residues. The DNA of the CDR3 is TGTGCCAGCAGTTCCGGACAGGGTAAAGGCTATGGCTACGCCTTC. Translation: CASSSGQGKGYGYAF.